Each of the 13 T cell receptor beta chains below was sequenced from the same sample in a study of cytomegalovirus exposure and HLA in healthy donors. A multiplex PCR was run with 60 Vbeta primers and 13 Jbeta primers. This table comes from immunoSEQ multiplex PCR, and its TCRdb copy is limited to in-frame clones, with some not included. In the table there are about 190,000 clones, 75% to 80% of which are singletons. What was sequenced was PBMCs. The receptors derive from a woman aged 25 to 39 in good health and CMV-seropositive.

This CDR3 reads CASSPQEVSQPQHF. Here the CDR3 DNA reads TGTGCCAGCAGCCCTCAGGAGGTCAGTCAGCCCCAGCATTTT. V is TRBV6-1 and J is TRBJ1-5, with D uncertain. Trimming cost V 6 bases and J 6 bases, with 15 bases left between them. CDR1 and CDR2 (germline): MNHNS, SASEGT. The CDR3 sequence is 14 residues long.

CDR3 sequence reads: CASSVVTSPLHF. The DNA of the CDR3 is TGTGCCAGCAGCGTAGTTACATCACCCCTCCACTTT. V and J are TRBV9 and TRBJ1-6; D uncertain. The V gene's germline CDR1 is SGDLS and CDR2 YYNGEE. V shed 0 bases and J shed 10 bases, with 5 bases lying between them. The CDR3 covers 12 residues.

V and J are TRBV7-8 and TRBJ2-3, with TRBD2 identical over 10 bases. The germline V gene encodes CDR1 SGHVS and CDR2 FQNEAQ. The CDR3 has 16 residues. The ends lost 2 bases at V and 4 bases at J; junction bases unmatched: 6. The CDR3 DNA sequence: TGTGCCAGCAGCTTAACCCCTAGCGGGAGTGCAGATACGCAGTATTTT. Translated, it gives CASSLTPSGSADTQYF.

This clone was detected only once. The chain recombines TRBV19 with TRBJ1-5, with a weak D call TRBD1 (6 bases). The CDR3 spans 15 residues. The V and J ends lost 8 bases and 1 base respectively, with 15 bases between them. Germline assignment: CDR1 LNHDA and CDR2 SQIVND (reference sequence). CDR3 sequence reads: CASPPGTTSNQPQHF. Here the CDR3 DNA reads TGTGCCAGTCCCCCCGGGACAACCAGCAATCAGCCCCAGCATTTT.

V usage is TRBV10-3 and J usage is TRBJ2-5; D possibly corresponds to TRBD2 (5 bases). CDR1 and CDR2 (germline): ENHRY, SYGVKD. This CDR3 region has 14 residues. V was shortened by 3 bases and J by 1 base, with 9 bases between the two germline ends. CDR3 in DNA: TGTGCCATCAGTGACCAGAGGGTCCAAGAGACCCAGTACTTC. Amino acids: CAISDQRVQETQYF.

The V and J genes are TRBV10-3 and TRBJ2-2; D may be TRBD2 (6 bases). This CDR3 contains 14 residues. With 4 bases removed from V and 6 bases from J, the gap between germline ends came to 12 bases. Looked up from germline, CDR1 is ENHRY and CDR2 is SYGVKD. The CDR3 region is CAISVTGLSGELFF. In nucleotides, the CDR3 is TGTGCCATCAGTGTTACGGGACTTTCCGGGGAGCTGTTTTTT.

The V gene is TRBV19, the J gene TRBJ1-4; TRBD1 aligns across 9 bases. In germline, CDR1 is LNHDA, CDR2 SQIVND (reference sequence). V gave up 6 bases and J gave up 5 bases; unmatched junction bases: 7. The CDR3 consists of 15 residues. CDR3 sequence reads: CASRLLGTGNEKLFF. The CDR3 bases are TGTGCCAGTAGGCTATTGGGGACAGGGAATGAAAAACTGTTTTTT.

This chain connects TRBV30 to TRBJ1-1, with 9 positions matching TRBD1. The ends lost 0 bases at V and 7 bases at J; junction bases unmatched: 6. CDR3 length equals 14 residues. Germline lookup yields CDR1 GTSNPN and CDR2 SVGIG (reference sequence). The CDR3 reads CAWSVWTGAGEAFF. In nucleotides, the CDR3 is TGTGCCTGGAGTGTATGGACAGGGGCGGGTGAAGCTTTCTTT.

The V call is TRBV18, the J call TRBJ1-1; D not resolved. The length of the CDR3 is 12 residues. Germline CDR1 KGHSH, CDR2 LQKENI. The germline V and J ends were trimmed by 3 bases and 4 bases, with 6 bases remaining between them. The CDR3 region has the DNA TGTGCCAGCTCACCGTCTTCCACTGAAGCTTTCTTT. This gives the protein CASSPSSTEAFF.

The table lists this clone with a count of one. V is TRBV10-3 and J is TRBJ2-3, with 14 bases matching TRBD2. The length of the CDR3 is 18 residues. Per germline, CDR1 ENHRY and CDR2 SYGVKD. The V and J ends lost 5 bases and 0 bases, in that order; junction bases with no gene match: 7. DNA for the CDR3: TGTGCCATCAGTAACCTTCGGACTAGCGGGGGGAGCACAGATACGCAGTATTTT. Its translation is CAISNLRTSGGSTDTQYF.

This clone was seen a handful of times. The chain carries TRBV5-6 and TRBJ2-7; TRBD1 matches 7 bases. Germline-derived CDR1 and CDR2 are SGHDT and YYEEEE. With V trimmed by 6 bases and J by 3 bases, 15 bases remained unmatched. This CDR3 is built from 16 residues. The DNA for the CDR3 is TGTGCCAGCACCCGGTTTGCAGGGGGAAAAGGCTACGAGCAGTACTTC. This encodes CASTRFAGGKGYEQYF.

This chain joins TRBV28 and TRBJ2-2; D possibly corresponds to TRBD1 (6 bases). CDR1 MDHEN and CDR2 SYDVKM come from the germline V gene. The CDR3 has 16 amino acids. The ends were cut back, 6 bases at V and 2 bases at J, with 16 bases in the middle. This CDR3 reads CASRPTGQTNTGELFF. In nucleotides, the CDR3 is TGTGCCAGCAGACCGACGGGACAAACAAACACCGGGGAGCTGTTTTTT.

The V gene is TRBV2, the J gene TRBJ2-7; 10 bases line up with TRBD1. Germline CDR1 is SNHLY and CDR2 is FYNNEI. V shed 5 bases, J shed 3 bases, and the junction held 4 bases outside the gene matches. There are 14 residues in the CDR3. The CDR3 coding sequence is TGTGCCAGCAGTATTGACAGGGGGCTCTACGAGCAGTACTTC. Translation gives CASSIDRGLYEQYF.